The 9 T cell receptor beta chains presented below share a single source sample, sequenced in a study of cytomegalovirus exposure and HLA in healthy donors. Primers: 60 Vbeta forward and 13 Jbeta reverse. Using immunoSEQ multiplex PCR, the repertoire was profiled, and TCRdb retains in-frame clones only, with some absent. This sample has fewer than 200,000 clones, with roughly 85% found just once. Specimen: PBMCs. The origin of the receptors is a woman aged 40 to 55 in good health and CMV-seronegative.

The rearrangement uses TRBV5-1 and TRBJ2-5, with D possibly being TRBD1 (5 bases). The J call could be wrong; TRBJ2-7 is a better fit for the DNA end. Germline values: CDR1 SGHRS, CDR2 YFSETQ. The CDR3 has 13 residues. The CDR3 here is CASSFGRGYEQYF. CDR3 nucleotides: TGCGCCAGCAGCTTCGGTAGGGGCTACGAGCAGTACTTC.

CDR3 nucleotide sequence: TGTGCCAGCAGCGTAGTATCAGGACAGGCCCGCTTGGTTGGCTACACCTTC. Translation: CASSVVSGQARLVGYTF. The chain recombines TRBV9 with TRBJ1-2; 7 bases match TRBD1. The ends lost 0 bases at V and 7 bases at J; junction bases unmatched: 15. Germline V gene lookup returns CDR1 SGDLS and CDR2 YYNGEE. This CDR3 comprises 17 residues.

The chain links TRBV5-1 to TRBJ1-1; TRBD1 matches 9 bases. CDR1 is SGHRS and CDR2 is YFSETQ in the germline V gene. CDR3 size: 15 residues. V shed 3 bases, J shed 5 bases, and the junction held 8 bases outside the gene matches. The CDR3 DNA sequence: TGCGCCAGCAGCTCAGCCGACAGGGGGGGAACTGAAGCTTTCTTT. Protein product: CASSSADRGGTEAFF.

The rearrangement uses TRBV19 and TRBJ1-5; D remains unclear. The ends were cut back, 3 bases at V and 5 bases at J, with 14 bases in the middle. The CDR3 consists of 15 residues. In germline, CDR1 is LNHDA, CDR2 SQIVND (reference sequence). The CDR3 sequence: CASSITMEAYQPQHF. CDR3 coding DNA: TGTGCCAGTAGTATTACTATGGAGGCCTATCAGCCCCAGCATTTT.

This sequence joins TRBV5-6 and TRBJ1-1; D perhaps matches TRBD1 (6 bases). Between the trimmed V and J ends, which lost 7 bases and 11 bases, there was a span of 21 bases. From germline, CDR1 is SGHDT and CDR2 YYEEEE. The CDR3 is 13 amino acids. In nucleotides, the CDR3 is TGTGCCAGCTCGCGGGGGGCGGACTGTATGGCTTTCTTT. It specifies CASSRGADCMAFF.

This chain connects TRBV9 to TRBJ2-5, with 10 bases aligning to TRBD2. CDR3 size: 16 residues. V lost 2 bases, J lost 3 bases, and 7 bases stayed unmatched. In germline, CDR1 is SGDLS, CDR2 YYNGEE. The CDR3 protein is CASSVSGRPSEETQYF. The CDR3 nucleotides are TGTGCCAGCAGCGTTAGCGGGAGGCCCTCCGAAGAGACCCAGTACTTC. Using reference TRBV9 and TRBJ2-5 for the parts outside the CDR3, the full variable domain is DSGVTQTPKHLITATGQRVTLRCSPRSGDLSVYWYQQSLDQGLQFLIQYYNGEERAKGNILERFSAQQFPDLHSELNLSSLELGDSALYFCASSVSGRPSEETQYFGPGTRLLVL.

The CDR3 is CASSPVGSSYNEQFF. The CDR3 DNA sequence: TGTGCCAGCTCACCCGTGGGGAGCTCCTACAATGAGCAGTTCTTC. The chain uses TRBV18 and TRBJ2-1; maybe TRBD2 (5 bases). There are 15 residues in the CDR3. The V end was cut by 3 bases, the J end by 0 bases, with 9 bases between. Germline CDR1 is KGHSH and CDR2 is LQKENI.

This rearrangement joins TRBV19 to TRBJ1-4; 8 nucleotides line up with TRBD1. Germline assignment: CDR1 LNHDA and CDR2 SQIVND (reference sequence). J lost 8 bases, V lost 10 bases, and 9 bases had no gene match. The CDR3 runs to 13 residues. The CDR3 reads CATVDRGWEKLFF. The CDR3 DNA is TGTGCCACCGTCGACAGGGGATGGGAAAAACTGTTTTTT. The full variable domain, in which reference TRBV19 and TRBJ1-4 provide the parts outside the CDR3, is DGGITQSPKYLFRKEGQNVTLSCEQNLNHDAMYWYRQDPGQGLRLIYYSQIVNDFQKGDIAEGYSVSREKKESFPLTVTSAQKNPTAFYLCATVDRGWEKLFFGSGTQLSVL.

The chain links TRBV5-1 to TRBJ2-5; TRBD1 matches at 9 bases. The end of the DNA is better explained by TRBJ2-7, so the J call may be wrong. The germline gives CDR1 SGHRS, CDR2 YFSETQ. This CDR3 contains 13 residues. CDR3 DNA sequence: TGCGCCAGCAGCCCTACAGGGGGCCACGAGCAGTACTTC. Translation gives CASSPTGGHEQYF.